These T cell receptor beta chains were read from a single sample in a study of blood T cell repertoires in COVID-19. Some clones are missing from TCRdb's copy, which holds only in-frame ones; the method was immunoSEQ multiplex PCR. The sample carries about 440,000 clones, 87% recorded once. Sequences were obtained from PBMCs or T cells enriched from blood (not recorded which). Receptors originate from a woman under 30 with acute COVID-19. Each CDR3 is given with its conserved first and last residue. A row's size may be missing; if present it is once, few, many or a size class.

V	size	J	CDR3
TRBV27	few	TRBJ1-2	CASSPYGQKSNYGYTF
TRBV7-3	NA	TRBJ1-1	CASSEDRARFTEAFF
TRBV5-1	once	TRBJ2-2	CASSFSIGELFF
TRBV30	NA	TRBJ2-1	CAQEAGVPNEQFF
TRBV19	once	TRBJ1-5	CASSLTDSNQPQHF
TRBV6-1	NA	TRBJ2-1	CASSEVVTGSYNEQFF
TRBV14	NA	TRBJ1-2	CASSQGTPYGYTF
TRBV3-1/TRBV3-2	NA	TRBJ2-3	CASSQGSGGTDTQYF
TRBV20-1	few	TRBJ1-5	CSASGGRGFYQPQHF
TRBV14	NA	TRBJ2-1	CASSQGYYYLDEQFF
TRBV11-3	NA	TRBJ2-1	CASSLEGGSYNEQFF
TRBV10-1	few	TRBJ2-7	CASSPGQGLYEQYF
TRBV4-1	NA	TRBJ2-7	CASSQGPGQSYEQYF
TRBV27	NA	TRBJ2-7	CATSEDGLGNEQYF
TRBV15	NA	TRBJ2-7	CATSPRSSSYEQYF
TRBV3-1/TRBV3-2	NA	TRBJ2-3	CASSQGVGGDTQYF
TRBV7-8	NA	TRBJ2-1	CASSFGQGSHNEQFF
TRBV11-3	NA	TRBJ2-1	CASSLGGGVNNEQFF
TRBV10-3	NA	TRBJ1-1	CAISEGRANTEAFF
TRBV3-1/TRBV3-2	NA	TRBJ1-1	CASSQYVGGSRTEAFF
TRBV5-4	NA	TRBJ2-2	CASSPLAGNTGELFF
TRBV18	NA	TRBJ1-6	CASSRDSLYNSPLHF
TRBV12-5	NA	TRBJ2-2	CASGTGGSTGELFF
TRBV10-1	few	TRBJ2-1	CASLGTRLNEQFF
TRBV25-1	NA	TRBJ2-1	CASSQAGTSYNEQFF
TRBV6-6	NA	TRBJ2-7	CASRPGLGHEQYF
TRBV27	NA	TRBJ1-2	CASSLKQGTGYTF